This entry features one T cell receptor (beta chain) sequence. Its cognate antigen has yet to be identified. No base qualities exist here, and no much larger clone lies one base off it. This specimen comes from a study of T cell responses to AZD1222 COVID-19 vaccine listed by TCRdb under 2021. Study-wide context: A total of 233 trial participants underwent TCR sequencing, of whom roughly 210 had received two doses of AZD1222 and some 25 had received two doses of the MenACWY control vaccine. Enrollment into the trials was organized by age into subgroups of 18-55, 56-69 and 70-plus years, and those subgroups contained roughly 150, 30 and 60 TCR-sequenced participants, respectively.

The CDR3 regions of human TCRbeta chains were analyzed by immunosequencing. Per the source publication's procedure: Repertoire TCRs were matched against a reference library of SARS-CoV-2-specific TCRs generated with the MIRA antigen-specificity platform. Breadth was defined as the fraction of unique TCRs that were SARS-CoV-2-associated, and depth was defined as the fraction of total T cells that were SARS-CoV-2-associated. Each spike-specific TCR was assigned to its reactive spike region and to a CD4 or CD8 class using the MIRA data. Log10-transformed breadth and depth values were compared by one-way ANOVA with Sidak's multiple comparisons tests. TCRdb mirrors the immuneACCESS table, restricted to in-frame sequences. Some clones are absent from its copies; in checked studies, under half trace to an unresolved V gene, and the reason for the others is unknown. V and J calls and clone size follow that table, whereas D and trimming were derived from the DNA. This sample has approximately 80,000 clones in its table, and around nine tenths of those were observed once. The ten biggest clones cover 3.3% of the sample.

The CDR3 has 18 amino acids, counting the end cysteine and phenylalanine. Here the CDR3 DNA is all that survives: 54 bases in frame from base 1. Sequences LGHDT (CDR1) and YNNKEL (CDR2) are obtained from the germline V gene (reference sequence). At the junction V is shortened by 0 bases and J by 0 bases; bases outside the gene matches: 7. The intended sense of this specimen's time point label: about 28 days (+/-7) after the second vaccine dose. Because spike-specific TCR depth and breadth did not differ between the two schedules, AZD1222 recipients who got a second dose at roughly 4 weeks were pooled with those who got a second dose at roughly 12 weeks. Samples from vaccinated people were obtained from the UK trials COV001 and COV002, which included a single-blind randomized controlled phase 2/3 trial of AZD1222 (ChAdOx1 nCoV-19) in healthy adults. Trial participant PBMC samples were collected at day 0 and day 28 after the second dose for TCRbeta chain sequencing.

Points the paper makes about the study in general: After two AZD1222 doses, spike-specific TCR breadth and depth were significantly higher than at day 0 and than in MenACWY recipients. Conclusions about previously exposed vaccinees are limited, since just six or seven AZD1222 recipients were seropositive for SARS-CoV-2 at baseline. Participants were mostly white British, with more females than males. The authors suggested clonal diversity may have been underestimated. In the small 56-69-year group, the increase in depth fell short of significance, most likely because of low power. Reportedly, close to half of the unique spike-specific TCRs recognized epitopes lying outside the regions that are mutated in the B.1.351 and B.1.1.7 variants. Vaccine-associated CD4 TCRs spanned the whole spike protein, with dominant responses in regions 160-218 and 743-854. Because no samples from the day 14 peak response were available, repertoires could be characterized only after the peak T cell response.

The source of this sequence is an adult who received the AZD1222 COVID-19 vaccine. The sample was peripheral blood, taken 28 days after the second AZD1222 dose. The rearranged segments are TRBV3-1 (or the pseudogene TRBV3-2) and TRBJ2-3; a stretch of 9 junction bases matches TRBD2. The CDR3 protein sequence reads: CASSQEAGGSPSTDTQYF. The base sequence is TGTGCCAGCAGCCAAGAAGCGGGAGGAAGTCCCAGCACAGATACGCAGTATTTT.